This T cell receptor (beta chain) came from a study of OX40 agonist ivuxolimab in advanced cancers. Study details: While on treatment, patients had intravenous ivuxolimab at 0.01 to 10 mg/kg every 2 weeks. Patients assigned to dose escalation were diagnosed with hepatocellular carcinoma, melanoma, renal cell or head and neck cancer. Averaging about 60 years in age, with a range of about 23 to 90, the cohort was around 85% male.

Assay: immunoSEQ multiplex PCR; the TCRdb copy retains only in-frame clones and omits some. The repertoire consists of roughly 80,000 clones, with around 80% occurring once and the leading ten covering under 2%. V was clipped by 2 bases and J by 2 bases, with 17 bases between them. The length of the CDR3 is 18 residues. Per germline, CDR1 SGDLS and CDR2 YYNGEE. This TCR was sampled from an adult with an advanced solid tumor such as melanoma, head and neck, liver or kidney cancer. V usage is TRBV9 and J usage is TRBJ2-6; a weak D match, TRBD2 (6 bases). The source material was CD4+ or CD8+ T cells sorted from blood, sampled in a trial of the OX40 agonist ivuxolimab. CDR3 in amino acids: CASSVQGGGRAGANVLTF. CDR3 coding DNA: TGTGCCAGCAGCGTCCAGGGAGGTGGGCGAGCTGGGGCCAACGTCCTGACTTTC.